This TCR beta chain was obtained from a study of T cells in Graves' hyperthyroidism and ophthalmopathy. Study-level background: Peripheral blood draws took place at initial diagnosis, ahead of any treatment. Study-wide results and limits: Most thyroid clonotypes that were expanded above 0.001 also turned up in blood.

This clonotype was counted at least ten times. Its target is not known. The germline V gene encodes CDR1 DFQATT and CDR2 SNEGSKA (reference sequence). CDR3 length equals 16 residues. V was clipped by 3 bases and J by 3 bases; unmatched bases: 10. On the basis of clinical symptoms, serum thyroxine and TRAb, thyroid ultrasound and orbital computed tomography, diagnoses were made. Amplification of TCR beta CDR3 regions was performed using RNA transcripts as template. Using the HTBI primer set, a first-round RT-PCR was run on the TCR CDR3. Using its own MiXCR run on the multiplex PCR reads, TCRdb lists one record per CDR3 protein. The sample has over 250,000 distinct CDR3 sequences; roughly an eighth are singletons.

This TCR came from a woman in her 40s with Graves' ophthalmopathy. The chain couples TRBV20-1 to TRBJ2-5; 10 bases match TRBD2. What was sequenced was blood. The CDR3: CSARGLVLAGEETQYF. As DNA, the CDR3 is TGCAGTGCTAGGGGACTGGTCCTAGCGGGAGAAGAGACCCAGTACTTC.